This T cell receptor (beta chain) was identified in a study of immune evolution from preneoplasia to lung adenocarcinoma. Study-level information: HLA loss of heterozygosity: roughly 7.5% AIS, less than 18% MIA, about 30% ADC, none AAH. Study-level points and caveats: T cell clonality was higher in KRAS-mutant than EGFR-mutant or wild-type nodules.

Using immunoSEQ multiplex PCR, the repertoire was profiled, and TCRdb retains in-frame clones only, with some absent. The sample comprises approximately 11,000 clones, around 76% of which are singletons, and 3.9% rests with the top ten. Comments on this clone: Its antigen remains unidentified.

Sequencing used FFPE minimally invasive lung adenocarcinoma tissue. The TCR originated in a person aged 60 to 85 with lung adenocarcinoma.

The CDR3 DNA reads TGCGCCAGCAGCTCGACACAGGGAATCCGAGCTTTCTTT. Translating gives CASSSTQGIRAFF. The chain combines TRBV5-1 with TRBJ1-1, with D maybe TRBD1 (6 bases). In germline, CDR1 is SGHRS, CDR2 YFSETQ. Trimming shortened V by 3 bases and J by 10 bases, and 16 bases separated the two germline ends. The CDR3 is 13 amino acids.